A selection of T cell receptor beta chains follows, all from one sample in a study of blood T cells in healthy people across ages. TCRdb processed the 5' RACE reads anew with MiXCR; each CDR3 protein has one entry. This table has 1 million or so distinct CDR3 sequences, 45% appearing once. The specimen was blood. These receptors were collected from an older woman in good health. Each CDR3 is given with its conserved first and last residue. A D gene is named only where the DNA matches it firmly. For some rows the clone size is stated as once, few or many, or as a class when expanded; others skip it.

j_call,v_call,clone_size,d_call,cdr3_nt,cdr3_aa
TRBJ2-7,TRBV6-1,.,.,TGTGCCAGCAGTGACATCTACGAGCAGTACTTC,CASSDIYEQYF
TRBJ2-3,TRBV12-3/TRBV12-4,many,.,TGTGCCAGCAGTTTAGGTCCGAACACAGATACGCAGTATTTT,CASSLGPNTDTQYF
TRBJ2-3,TRBV14,.,.,TGTGCCAGCAGCCAAACGCACGGGTGGATCAGGCCCACAGATACGCAGTATTTT,CASSQTHGWIRPTDTQYF
TRBJ2-1,TRBV29-1,few,TRBD2,TGCAGCGTTGAAGGAGGTGGGGGAGGGGTCTACAATGAGCAGTTCTTC,CSVEGGGGGVYNEQFF
TRBJ2-1,TRBV5-4,.,TRBD1,TGTGCCAGCAGCCGCAGGGGGCCCGATTACAATGAGCAGTTCTTC,CASSRRGPDYNEQFF
TRBJ1-2,TRBV15,many,.,TGTGCCACCAGCAGAGGATATGGCTACACCTTC,CATSRGYGYTF
TRBJ2-5,TRBV7-9,.,.,TGTGCCAGCAGCCTGGGAGTGTCACCGGAGACCCAGTACTTC,CASSLGVSPETQYF
TRBJ2-1,TRBV3-1,few,TRBD2,TGTGCCAGCAGCCAAGGCCTAGCGGGAGCTTTTGGAGAGCAGTTCTTC,CASSQGLAGAFGEQFF
TRBJ2-1,TRBV6-5,.,TRBD2,TGTGCCAGCAGTTACACCGGACTAGCGGGAGGGAATGAGCAGTTCTTC,CASSYTGLAGGNEQFF
TRBJ2-1,TRBV9,.,TRBD2,TGTGCCAGCAGCCTCCGGGGGGGGGTAGGGAGCTCCTACAATGAGCAGTTCTTC,CASSLRGGVGSSYNEQFF
TRBJ2-7,TRBV20-1,few,.,TGCAGTGCTAGTGATCCCTCTACCGACGAGCAGTACTTC,CSASDPSTDEQYF
TRBJ2-5,TRBV10-3,.,TRBD1,TGTGCCATCAGTGAGTCCGCTATGGGGACAGGGGTGAATGAGCAGTACTTC,CAISESAMGTGVNEQYF
TRBJ2-1,TRBV3-1,.,.,TGTGCCAGCAGCCAAGGAATTGAGTGGGGTGAGCAGTTCTTC,CASSQGIEWGEQFF
TRBJ2-1,TRBV6-4,few,TRBD2,TGTGCCAGCGCTGTTACTAGCGGCCGTGAGCAGTTCTTC,CASAVTSGREQFF
TRBJ1-6,TRBV2,few,.,TGCGCCAGCAGCCGGGGAAGGCCCCTCCACTTT,CASSRGRPLHF
TRBJ2-2,TRBV7-9,.,TRBD2,TGTGCCAGCAGCCCACCGGGACTAGCGGGAGGGCTAAGTGGAGCCGGGGAGCTGTTTTTT,CASSPPGLAGGLSGAGELFF
TRBJ2-1,TRBV5-5,few,TRBD2,TGTGCCAGCAGCTTGGCCTCAGCGGGGTACTACAATGAGCAGTTCTTC,CASSLASAGYYNEQFF
TRBJ2-5,TRBV5-1,many,.,TGCGCCAGCAGCTTGGTCGGGGGATTGGAGACCCAGTACTTC,CASSLVGGLETQYF
TRBJ2-7,TRBV7-9,once,.,TGTGCCAGCAGCTTAGCCCAGGGGAGCGCCTACGAGCAGTACTTC,CASSLAQGSAYEQYF
TRBJ2-7,TRBV7-9,.,TRBD1,TGTGCCAGCAGCGACCGGGACAGCGCCTACGAGCAGTACTTC,CASSDRDSAYEQYF
TRBJ2-1,TRBV24-1,.,.,TGTGCCACCAGTGACCCGGGATTAAGCTCCTACAATGAGCAGTTCTTC,CATSDPGLSSYNEQFF
TRBJ2-7,TRBV14,few,TRBD1,TGTGCCAGCAGCCGGACCGGGACAGGGATCTACGAGCAGTACTTC,CASSRTGTGIYEQYF
TRBJ2-1,TRBV13,.,.,TGTGCCAGCAGCTTAATGTCTACAGGGAATGAGCAGTTCTTC,CASSLMSTGNEQFF
TRBJ2-2,TRBV7-9,.,.,TGTGCCAGCAGCGCAGTATCTTACACCGGGGAGCTGTTTTTT,CASSAVSYTGELFF
TRBJ1-2,TRBV5-6,.,.,TGTGCCAGCAGCTTCGTACTTCAGGGGAGGGATGGCTACACCTTC,CASSFVLQGRDGYTF
TRBJ2-6,TRBV20-1,.,.,TGCAGTGCTAAGAGCCCCGGGGCCAACGTCCTGACTTTC,CSAKSPGANVLTF
TRBJ2-6,TRBV12-3/TRBV12-4,many,.,TGTGCCAGCAAGAGTGGGGCCAACGTCCTGACTTTC,CASKSGANVLTF
TRBJ2-3,TRBV6-1,.,.,TGTGCCAGCAGTTTCTACCACGTCCCAGATACGCAGTATTTT,CASSFYHVPDTQYF
TRBJ2-7,TRBV6-6,.,.,TGTGCCAGCAGTTCCCCTAGTGAGGGGTCAGGGCACGAGCAGTACTTC,CASSSPSEGSGHEQYF
TRBJ2-5,TRBV12-3/TRBV12-4,few,.,TGTGCCAGCAGTTTAGTAGCGGCCGGCGAGACCCAGTACTTC,CASSLVAAGETQYF
TRBJ2-1,TRBV27,few,.,TGTGCCAGCAGCCCGGGGGAGAGCTCCTACAATGAGCAGTTCTTC,CASSPGESSYNEQFF
TRBJ2-1,TRBV5-1,few,.,TGCGCCAGCACAAAAACCGGGCCGACATACAATGAGCAGTTCTTC,CASTKTGPTYNEQFF
TRBJ2-7,TRBV27,.,TRBD1,TGTGCCAGCAGTTTTGACAGGGGCCGCAACGAGCAGTACTTC,CASSFDRGRNEQYF
TRBJ2-5,TRBV4-1,.,.,TGCGCCAGCAGCCGGGTAGGAGGTGGAGAGACCCAGTACTTC,CASSRVGGGETQYF
TRBJ1-2,TRBV20-1,.,.,TGCAGTGCTTGGCCAGGGCATTCGGACTATGGCTACACCTTC,CSAWPGHSDYGYTF
TRBJ2-7,TRBV7-8,.,.,TGTGCCAGCAGTCCTCAAAGGGACCCGGGTAGCTCCTACGAGCAGTACTTC,CASSPQRDPGSSYEQYF
TRBJ2-1,TRBV7-2,few,TRBD1,TGTGCCAGCAGCTTAGCGGGACAGGGGTATGAGCAGTTCTTC,CASSLAGQGYEQFF
TRBJ2-1,TRBV11-2,.,.,TGTGCCAGCAGCTTTTTCATCTCAACACGAGGGAGCTCCTACAATGAGCAGTTCTTC,CASSFFISTRGSSYNEQFF
TRBJ2-7,TRBV12-3/TRBV12-4,.,TRBD1,TGTGCCAGCAGCTTGACCGGGACAGGGGATTACAATGAGCAGTACTTC,CASSLTGTGDYNEQYF
TRBJ2-7,TRBV7-9,once,.,TGTGCCAGCGGCCCTAAGGACCGGGGATACGAGCAGTACTTC,CASGPKDRGYEQYF
TRBJ2-5,TRBV11-1,few,.,TGTGCCAGCAGCCGCCCCCAGGACAAGTACCAAGAGACCCAGTACTTC,CASSRPQDKYQETQYF
TRBJ2-7,TRBV6-2/TRBV6-3,.,TRBD1,TGTGCCAGCAGCGGACAGGAGTTACACCGAAGCTCCTACGAGCAGTACTTC,CASSGQELHRSSYEQYF
TRBJ2-7,TRBV6-1,few,TRBD2,TGTGCCAGCAGGGCGGGAGTCTCCTACGAGCAGTACTTC,CASRAGVSYEQYF
TRBJ2-7,TRBV27,few,.,TGTGCCAGCAGTCCGCTCGGGGGCCCCGAGCAGTACTTC,CASSPLGGPEQYF